Below, 14 T cell receptor beta chains from the same sample are listed, as sequenced in a study of T cell repertoires in cytomegalovirus infection. A single record per CDR3 protein comes from TCRdb applying MiXCR to the reads. The sample records a few hundred thousand distinct CDR3 sequences, approximately 46% being singletons. These receptors' antigens are unknown. The material sequenced was cultured PBMCs, taken from culture after CMV antigen stimulation. The origin of the receptors is a human donor in good health (CMV status not recorded). Some clones in this sample may be carry-over from other donors' samples.

The genes are TRBV20-1 and TRBJ2-7, with 10 bases fitting TRBD2. The CDR3 spans 14 residues. The V and J ends lost 5 bases and 1 base, in that order; junction bases with no gene match: 5. The V gene's germline CDR1 is DFQATT and CDR2 SNEGSKA (reference sequence). The CDR3 loop is CSAEGLAKSYEQYF. The CDR3 bases are TGCAGTGCTGAGGGACTAGCGAAGTCCTACGAGCAGTACTTC.

V gene TRBV6-1 combines with J gene TRBJ1-2, with D possibly matching TRBD1 (5 bases). The CDR3 runs 13 residues. The ends were cut back, 7 bases at V and 4 bases at J, with 13 bases in the middle. In germline, CDR1 is MNHNS, CDR2 SASEGT. The CDR3 sequence is CASTAGPGYGYTF. In DNA, the CDR3 is TGTGCCAGCACGGCGGGACCAGGCTATGGCTACACCTTC.

This clonotype was detected once. The chain is built from TRBV10-3 and TRBJ2-2, with 7 bases lining up with TRBD1. CDR3 length equals 15 residues. Trimming at V came to 6 bases and at J to 5 bases, leaving 9 bases not matched to a gene. The germline gives CDR1 ENHRY, CDR2 SYGVKD. For the CDR3, the DNA is TGTGCCATCAGCGATGACAGGGCTTTAACCGGGGAGCTGTTTTTT. Residues: CAISDDRALTGELFF.

The CDR3 here is CASRPNRGPENEQFF. CDR3 DNA sequence: TGTGCCAGCAGACCTAACAGGGGGCCAGAGAATGAGCAGTTCTTC. The chain combines TRBV28 with TRBJ2-1; 9 bases map to TRBD1. CDR1 is MDHEN, CDR2 SYDVKM, per germline. This CDR3 contains 15 residues. V lost 6 bases to trimming and J lost 7 bases; unmatched junction nucleotides: 10.

V gene TRBV7-2 combines with J gene TRBJ1-1; 8 bases are shared with TRBD1. Looked up from germline, CDR1 is SGHTA and CDR2 is FQGNSA. This CDR3 is built from 15 residues. Trimming at V came to 2 bases and at J to 4 bases, leaving 6 bases not matched to a gene. CDR3 DNA: TGTGCCAGCAGCTTAAACGCAGGGGGCCTCACTGAAGCTTTCTTT. Its translation is CASSLNAGGLTEAFF.

This rearrangement joins TRBV28 to TRBJ2-5, with TRBD1 identical over 7 bases. The CDR3 sequence is 14 residues long. Germline V gives CDR1 MDHEN, CDR2 SYDVKM. V gave up 4 bases and J gave up 2 bases; unmatched junction bases: 4. CDR3 region: CASSWGQTQETQYF. For the CDR3, the DNA is TGTGCCAGCAGTTGGGGACAGACACAAGAGACCCAGTACTTC.

This clonotype has a handful of counts. V usage is TRBV5-6 and J usage is TRBJ2-2; no clear D. The CDR3 loop spans 12 amino acids. Trimming cost V 1 base and J 6 bases, with 4 bases left between them. The germline V gene has CDR1 SGHDT and CDR2 YYEEEE. In nucleotides, the CDR3 is TGTGCCAGCAGCTTGACACCCGGGGAGCTGTTTTTT. Translated: CASSLTPGELFF.

V usage is TRBV6-2 or TRBV6-3 and J usage is TRBJ1-6; D unresolved. The germline CDR1 and CDR2 sequences are MNHEY and SVGEGT. Deletions cut 7 bases from V and 9 bases from J, with 19 bases between. The CDR3 is 15 residues long. This CDR3 is CASTLGSGIGSPLHF. The CDR3 DNA sequence: TGTGCCAGCACCCTCGGCTCGGGAATCGGTTCACCCCTCCACTTT.

Only a few counts were recorded for this clonotype. The J gene is TRBJ1-6, the V gene TRBV12-3 or TRBV12-4; D is unclear. V was pared by 0 bases and J by 2 bases, with 2 bases between. The CDR3 is 14 residues long. The CDR3, as DNA: TGTGCCAGCAGTTTAGCGGCCTATAATTCACCCCTCCACTTT. Translated: CASSLAAYNSPLHF.

The chain joins TRBV7-2 to TRBJ2-7, with 8 nucleotides matching TRBD1. Germline V lookup: CDR1 SGHTA, CDR2 FQGNSA. The CDR3 contains 15 residues. J was trimmed by 7 bases and V by 4 bases; bases with no gene match: 12. The CDR3 DNA reads as TGTGCCAGCAGCTCCGCCGGACAGGGCCGCTCGGAGCAGTACTTC. Its translation: CASSSAGQGRSEQYF.

The rearrangement joins TRBV11-2 to TRBJ2-6; perhaps TRBD1 as D (6 bases). The CDR3 consists of 16 residues. CDR1 is SGHAT and CDR2 is FQNNGV in the germline V gene. The V end lost 1 base, the J end lost 2 bases, and 9 bases lay between the germline ends. CDR3 loop: CASSLAGGTGANVLTF. The CDR3 nucleotides are TGTGCCAGCAGCTTAGCTGGGGGCACTGGGGCCAACGTCCTGACTTTC.

This chain connects TRBV10-3 to TRBJ2-7; 7 bases align to TRBD1. Germline lookup yields CDR1 ENHRY and CDR2 SYGVKD. V trimming: 0 bases; J trimming: 2 bases; junction bases outside the gene matches: 4. The CDR3 runs to 15 residues. The CDR3 sequence is CAISESGTAPYEQYF. In DNA, the CDR3 is TGTGCCATCAGTGAGTCGGGGACAGCTCCCTACGAGCAGTACTTC.

The genes are TRBV7-8 and TRBJ1-1, with no clear D. Germline V gene sequence: CDR1 SGHVS, CDR2 FQNEAQ. Between the trimmed V and J ends, which lost 2 bases and 6 bases, there was a span of 13 bases. The CDR3 has 14 amino acids. CDR3 DNA sequence: TGTGCCAGCAGCTTAAGGCGGACGGGTGCTGAAGCTTTCTTT. This gives the protein CASSLRRTGAEAFF. Supplemented by reference TRBV7-8 and TRBJ1-1, the full variable domain reads GAGVSQSPRYKVAKRGQDVALRCDPISGHVSLFWYQQALGQGPEFLTYFQNEAQLDKSGLPSDRFFAERPEGSVSTLKIQRTQQEDSAVYLCASSLRRTGAEAFFGQGTRLTVV.

The CDR3 DNA follows: TGCGCCAGCAGCCTCCAGCCCGGGGGCCGGGAGACCCAGTACTTC. It specifies CASSLQPGGRETQYF. This chain connects TRBV4-3 to TRBJ2-5; D may match TRBD1 or TRBD2 (6 bases each). Germline CDR1 is LGHNA and CDR2 is YSLEER. The CDR3 contains 15 residues. V lost 4 bases and J 5 bases, leaving 17 bases between the germline ends.